These 20 T cell receptor beta chains came from one sample sequenced in a study of Ad26.COV2.S vaccination and SARS-CoV-2 variants. Treatment described: around 19 received Ad26.COV2.S at low or high dose, single or two shots; several received placebo; per-sample allocation not given. It was on day 63 after the first vaccine or placebo injection that samples were taken. Assay: immunoSEQ multiplex PCR; the TCRdb copy retains only in-frame clones and omits some. The sample yields about 460,000 clones, 89% seen once. The sample was peripheral blood, taken in a trial of Ad26.COV2.S vaccine versus placebo. The receptors here all came from a person between 18 and 60 years old who received the Ad26.COV2.S COVID-19 vaccine or a placebo.

This sequence joins TRBV6-1 and TRBJ1-6; no firm D call. The CDR3 is 17 residues long. V dropped 2 bases and J dropped 0 bases, with 11 bases sitting between them. Germline V gene lookup returns CDR1 MNHNS and CDR2 SASEGT. DNA of the CDR3: TGTGCCAGCAGTGAAATCTTTGGGAGCTCCTATAATTCACCCCTCCACTTT. It yields the protein CASSEIFGSSYNSPLHF.

The chain has TRBV29-1 and TRBJ1-2, with 8 bases identical to TRBD1. Germline trimming cut 6 bases from V and 7 bases from J; bases unmatched to any gene: 10. This CDR3 region has 13 residues. The germline gives CDR1 SQVTM, CDR2 ANQGSEA. The CDR3 DNA sequence: TGCAGCGTCGACAGGGGAAAATGGCCTGGCTACACCTTC. Protein product: CSVDRGKWPGYTF.

V usage is TRBV5-7 and J usage is TRBJ2-1; no reliable D call. TRBV5-7 is an ORF, with its function uncertain. V dropped 0 bases and J dropped 4 bases, with 11 bases sitting between them. CDR3 length: 15 residues. CDR3: CASSLVASRYNEQFF. DNA of the CDR3: TGTGCCAGCAGCTTGGTGGCTAGTAGGTACAATGAGCAGTTCTTC.

The V gene is TRBV6-5, the J gene TRBJ2-3; either TRBD1 or TRBD2 may fit D (5 bases each). This CDR3 is built from 16 residues. CDR1 and CDR2 (germline): MNHEY, SVGAGI. The V gene lost 4 bases and the J gene lost 6 bases, with 20 bases spanning the gap. The CDR3 nucleotides read TGTGCCAGCAGTTCGGGACGACCAGGGTTGTCGGATACGCAGTATTTT. This translates into CASSSGRPGLSDTQYF.

The chain combines TRBV4-1 with TRBJ1-1; D gene unclear. Germline values: CDR1 MGHRA, CDR2 YSYEKL. With 0 bases removed from V and 0 bases from J, the gap between germline ends came to 5 bases. The CDR3 spans 14 residues. CDR3 amino acids: CASSQDSMNTEAFF. The CDR3 DNA reads TGCGCCAGCAGCCAAGACAGCATGAACACTGAAGCTTTCTTT.

A note on this clone: Within the sample, other DNA sequences also encode this same CDR3. V gene TRBV7-9 combines with J gene TRBJ1-1; D gene uncertain. CDR1 SEHNR and CDR2 FQNEAQ come from the germline V gene (reference sequence). V lost 0 bases, J lost 1 base, and 3 bases lay in between. The length of the CDR3 is 13 residues. This CDR3 reads CASSLAGNTEAFF. CDR3 in DNA: TGTGCCAGCAGCTTAGCAGGGAACACTGAAGCTTTCTTT.

The chain joins TRBV5-1 to TRBJ2-1, with 10 bases lining up with TRBD2. Germline assignment: CDR1 SGHRS and CDR2 YFSETQ. J was trimmed by 5 bases and V by 2 bases; bases with no gene match: 7. The CDR3 sequence is 16 residues long. CDR3 DNA sequence: TGCGCCAGCAGCTTCGGCGGGACTAGCGTCAACAATGAGCAGTTCTTC. It is translated as CASSFGGTSVNNEQFF.

The chain couples TRBV15 to TRBJ1-5; D is unclear. Germline V gene sequence: CDR1 LNHNV, CDR2 YYDKDF (reference sequence). This CDR3 has 17 residues. The V end was cut by 1 base, the J end by 0 bases, with 13 bases between. The CDR3 coding sequence is TGTGCCACCAGCAGAGTAAAGGTCCCCCATAGCAATCAGCCCCAGCATTTT. Its translation is CATSRVKVPHSNQPQHF.

The chain uses TRBV19 and TRBJ1-4, with D perhaps TRBD1 (5 bases). Germline V gives CDR1 LNHDA, CDR2 SQIVND (reference sequence). The CDR3 length is 16 residues. V lost 5 bases and J 5 bases, leaving 18 bases between the germline ends. The CDR3 reads CASSPRAGARNEKLFF. The CDR3 bases are TGTGCCAGTAGTCCCCGGGCCGGGGCGAGGAATGAAAAACTGTTTTTT.

The CDR3 bases are TGTGCCAGCAGCTTCGGGGGAGTGGGAGAGACCCAGTACTTC. This gives the protein CASSFGGVGETQYF. V is TRBV7-3 and J is TRBJ2-5, with D perhaps matching TRBD2 (6 bases). Germline V gives CDR1 SGHTA, CDR2 FQGTGA. Deletions cut 3 bases from V and 4 bases from J, with 12 bases between. This CDR3 spans 14 amino acids.

This chain uses TRBV9 with TRBJ1-5; D not certain. The ends were cut back, 0 bases at V and 3 bases at J, with 10 bases in the middle. Germline CDR1 SGDLS, CDR2 YYNGEE. The CDR3 is made up of 15 amino acids. This CDR3 is CASSVGGNNNQPQHF. CDR3 nucleotides: TGTGCCAGCAGCGTAGGAGGGAATAACAATCAGCCCCAGCATTTT.

The chain is built from TRBV7-6 and TRBJ1-3, with 11 bases aligning to TRBD1. From germline, CDR1 is SGHVS and CDR2 FNYEAQ. The CDR3 runs to 16 residues. V trimming: 5 bases; J trimming: 3 bases; junction bases outside the gene matches: 6. The DNA for the CDR3 is TGTGCCAGCAGCGGATGGGACAGGGGGGATGGAAACACCATATATTTT. The encoded protein is CASSGWDRGDGNTIYF.

CDR3 sequence: CASSTGSYEQYF. In DNA form, the CDR3 reads TGTGCCAGCTCAACGGGGTCCTACGAGCAGTACTTC. This sequence joins TRBV18 and TRBJ2-7; the D gene is possibly TRBD2 (5 bases). The CDR3 runs to 12 residues. Germline values: CDR1 KGHSH, CDR2 LQKENI. Deletions cut 5 bases from V and 1 base from J, with 6 bases between.

A remark on this clone: The junction does not match germline at one end; this may be a read error. V usage is TRBV13 and J usage is TRBJ2-1, with TRBD2 identical over 14 bases. Germline CDR1 and CDR2: PRHDT and FYEKMQ (reference sequence). The length of the CDR3 is 16 residues. The CDR3 bases are TGTGCCAGCAGCCTAGGGACTAGCGGGAGTTACAATGAGCAGTTCTTC. Translating gives CASSLGTSGSYNEQFF.

The rearrangement joins TRBV25-1 to TRBJ1-1; D remains ambiguous. There are 13 residues in the CDR3. Trimming took off 2 bases at V and 9 bases at J, with 13 bases between the two ends. Germline-derived CDR1 and CDR2 are MGHDK and SYGVNS. In nucleotides, the CDR3 is TGTGCCAGCAGTGAAGGGGTAACTCACAAAGCTTTCTTT. Residues: CASSEGVTHKAFF.

The chain's CDR3 is CASSAGQGPDTQYF. In nucleotides, the CDR3 is TGTGCCAGCTCGGCCGGACAGGGCCCAGATACGCAGTATTTT. V is TRBV18 and J is TRBJ2-3, with 8 bases fitting TRBD1. Germline V CDR1 and CDR2: KGHSH, LQKENI. V shed 6 bases and J 4 bases; nucleotides not matched to a gene: 6. The length of the CDR3 is 14 residues.

CDR3 bases: TGTGCCAGCAGCCGGGGGACTAATGAAAAACTGTTTTTT. This sequence encodes CASSRGTNEKLFF. V usage is TRBV3-1 (or the pseudogene TRBV3-2) and J usage is TRBJ1-4; a possible D gene is TRBD1 (5 bases). The V gene lost 4 bases and the J gene lost 2 bases, with 5 bases spanning the gap. The CDR3 runs to 13 residues. Germline CDR1 LGHDT, CDR2 YNNKEL (reference sequence).

The V gene is TRBV18, the J gene TRBJ2-7, with TRBD1 as a possible D gene (5 bases). Trimming took 2 bases from V and 2 from J, leaving 13 bases between them. The CDR3 extends over 15 amino acids. CDR1 and CDR2 from the germline V gene are KGHSH and LQKENI. As DNA, the CDR3 is TGTGCCAGCTCACCATCGACAGCTCGCACCTACGAGCAGTACTTC. This gives the protein CASSPSTARTYEQYF.

The rearrangement joins TRBV4-1 to TRBJ2-5, with 10 bases matching TRBD2. The V gene end was trimmed by 4 bases and the J gene end by 9 bases; junction bases not matched to a gene: 11. From germline, CDR1 is MGHRA and CDR2 YSYEKL. CDR3 length: 15 residues. DNA of the CDR3: TGCGCCAGCAGCCCTAATCTAGCGGGAGAATGGGCCCAGTACTTC. Protein sequence: CASSPNLAGEWAQYF.

The gene calls are TRBV10-3 and TRBJ1-2; D gene uncertain. Trimming removed 3 bases from V and 7 bases from J, with 12 bases in between. Germline loops: CDR1 ENHRY, CDR2 SYGVKD. The CDR3 contains 13 residues. CDR3 sequence (DNA): TGTGCCATCAGTGACGAGGTCCCGGCTGGCTACACCTTC. Protein product: CAISDEVPAGYTF.